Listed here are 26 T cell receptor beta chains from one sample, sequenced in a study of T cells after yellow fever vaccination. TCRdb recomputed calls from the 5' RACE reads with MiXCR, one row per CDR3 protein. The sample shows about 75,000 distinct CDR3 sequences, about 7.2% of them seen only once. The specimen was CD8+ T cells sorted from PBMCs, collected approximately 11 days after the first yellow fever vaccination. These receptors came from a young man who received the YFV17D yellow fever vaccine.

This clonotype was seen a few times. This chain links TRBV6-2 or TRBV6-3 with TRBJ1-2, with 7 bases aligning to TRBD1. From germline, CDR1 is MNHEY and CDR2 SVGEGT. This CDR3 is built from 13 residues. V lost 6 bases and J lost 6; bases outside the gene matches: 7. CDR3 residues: CASSQQGMNGYTF. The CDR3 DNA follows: TGTGCCAGCAGCCAACAGGGGATGAATGGCTACACCTTC.

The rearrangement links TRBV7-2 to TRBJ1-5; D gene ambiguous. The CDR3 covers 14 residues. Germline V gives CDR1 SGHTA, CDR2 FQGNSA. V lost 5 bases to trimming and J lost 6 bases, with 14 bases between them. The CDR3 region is CASSPVGNGQPQHF. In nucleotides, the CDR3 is TGTGCCAGCAGCCCGGTAGGGAACGGTCAGCCCCAGCATTTT.

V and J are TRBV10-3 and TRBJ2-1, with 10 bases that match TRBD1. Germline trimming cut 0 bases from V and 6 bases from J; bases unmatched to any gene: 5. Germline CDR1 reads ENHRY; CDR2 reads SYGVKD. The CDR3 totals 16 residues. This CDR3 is CAISESGTGVINEQFF. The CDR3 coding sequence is TGTGCCATCAGTGAGTCCGGGACAGGGGTTATCAATGAGCAGTTCTTC.

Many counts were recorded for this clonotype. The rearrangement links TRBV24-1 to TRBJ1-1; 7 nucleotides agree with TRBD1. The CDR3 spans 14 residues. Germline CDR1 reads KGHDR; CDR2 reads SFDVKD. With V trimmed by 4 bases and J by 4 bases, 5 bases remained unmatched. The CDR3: CATSDNQGGTEAFF. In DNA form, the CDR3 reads TGTGCCACCAGTGACAACCAGGGGGGCACTGAAGCTTTCTTT.

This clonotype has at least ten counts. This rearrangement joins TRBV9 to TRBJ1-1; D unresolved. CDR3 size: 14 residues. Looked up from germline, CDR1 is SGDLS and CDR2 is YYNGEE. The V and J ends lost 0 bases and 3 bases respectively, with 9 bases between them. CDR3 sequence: CASSVDGKDTEAFF. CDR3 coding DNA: TGTGCCAGCAGCGTAGACGGGAAGGACACTGAAGCTTTCTTT. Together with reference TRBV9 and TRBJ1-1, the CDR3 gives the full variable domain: DSGVTQTPKHLITATGQRVTLRCSPRSGDLSVYWYQQSLDQGLQFLIQYYNGEERAKGNILERFSAQQFPDLHSELNLSSLELGDSALYFCASSVDGKDTEAFFGQGTRLTVV.

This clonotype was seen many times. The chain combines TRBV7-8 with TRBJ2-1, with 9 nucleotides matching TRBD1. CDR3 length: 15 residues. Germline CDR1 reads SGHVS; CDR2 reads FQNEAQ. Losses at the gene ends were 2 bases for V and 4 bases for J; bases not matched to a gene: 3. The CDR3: CASSLRQGEYNEQFF. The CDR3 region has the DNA TGTGCCAGCAGCTTAAGACAGGGGGAATACAATGAGCAGTTCTTC.

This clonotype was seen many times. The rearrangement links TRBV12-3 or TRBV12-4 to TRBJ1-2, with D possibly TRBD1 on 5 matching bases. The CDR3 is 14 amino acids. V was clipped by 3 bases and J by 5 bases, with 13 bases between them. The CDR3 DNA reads TGTGCCAGCAGTTTTCAAGGAGGGGTTTATGGCTACACCTTC. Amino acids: CASSFQGGVYGYTF.

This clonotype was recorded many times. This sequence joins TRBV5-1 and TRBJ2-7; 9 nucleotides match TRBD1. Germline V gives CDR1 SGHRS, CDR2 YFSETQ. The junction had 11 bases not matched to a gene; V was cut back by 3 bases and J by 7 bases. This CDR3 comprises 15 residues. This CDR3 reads CASSSPGQGVWEQYF. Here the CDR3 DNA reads TGCGCCAGCAGCTCCCCGGGACAGGGTGTGTGGGAGCAGTACTTC.

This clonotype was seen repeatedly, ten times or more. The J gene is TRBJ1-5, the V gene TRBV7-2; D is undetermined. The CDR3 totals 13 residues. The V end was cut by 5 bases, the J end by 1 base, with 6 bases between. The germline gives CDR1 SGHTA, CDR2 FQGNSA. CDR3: CASSKGSNQPQHF. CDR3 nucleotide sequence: TGTGCCAGCAGCAAAGGGAGCAATCAGCCCCAGCATTTT.

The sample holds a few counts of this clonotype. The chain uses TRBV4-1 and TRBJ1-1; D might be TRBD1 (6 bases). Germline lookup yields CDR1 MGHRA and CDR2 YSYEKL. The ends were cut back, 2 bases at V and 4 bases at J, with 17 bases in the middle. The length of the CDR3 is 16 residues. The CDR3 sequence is CASSQSAAGVSTEAFF. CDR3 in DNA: TGCGCCAGCAGCCAATCGGCAGCAGGGGTGAGCACTGAAGCTTTCTTT.

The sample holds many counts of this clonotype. CDR3 in DNA: TGTGCCAGCAGCCCCCGGTCCCGCGGAGTGACCGGGGAGCTGTTTTTT. This translates into CASSPRSRGVTGELFF. The genes are TRBV7-2 and TRBJ2-2; D remains ambiguous. The ends were cut back, 5 bases at V and 5 bases at J, with 18 bases in the middle. Germline values: CDR1 SGHTA, CDR2 FQGNSA. The CDR3 covers 16 residues. The variable domain in full, completed from reference TRBV7-2 and TRBJ2-2, reads GAGVSQSPSNKVTEKGKDVELRCDPISGHTALYWYRQSLGQGLEFLIYFQGNSAPDKSGLPSDRFSAERTGGSVSTLTIQRTQQEDSAVYLCASSPRSRGVTGELFFGEGSRLTVL.

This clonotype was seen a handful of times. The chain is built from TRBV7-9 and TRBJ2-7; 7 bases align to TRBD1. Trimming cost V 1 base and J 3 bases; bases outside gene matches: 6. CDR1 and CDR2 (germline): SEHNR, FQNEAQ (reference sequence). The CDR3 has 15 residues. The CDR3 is CASSLGQGTIYEQYF. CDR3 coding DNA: TGTGCCAGCAGCTTAGGACAGGGTACAATCTACGAGCAGTACTTC. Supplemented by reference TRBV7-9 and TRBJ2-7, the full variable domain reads DTGVSQNPRHKITKRGQNVTFRCDPISEHNRLYWYRQTLGQGPEFLTYFQNEAQLEKSRLLSDRFSAERPKGSFSTLEIQRTEQGDSAMYLCASSLGQGTIYEQYFGPGTRLTVT.

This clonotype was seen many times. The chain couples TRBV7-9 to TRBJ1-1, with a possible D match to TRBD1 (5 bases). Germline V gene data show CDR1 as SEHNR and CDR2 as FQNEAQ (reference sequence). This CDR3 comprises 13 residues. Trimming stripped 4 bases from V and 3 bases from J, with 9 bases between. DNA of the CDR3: TGTGCCAGCAGCTCAGGGTGGGACACTGAAGCTTTCTTT. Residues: CASSSGWDTEAFF. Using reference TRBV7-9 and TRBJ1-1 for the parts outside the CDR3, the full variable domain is DTGVSQNPRHKITKRGQNVTFRCDPISEHNRLYWYRQTLGQGPEFLTYFQNEAQLEKSRLLSDRFSAERPKGSFSTLEIQRTEQGDSAMYLCASSSGWDTEAFFGQGTRLTVV.

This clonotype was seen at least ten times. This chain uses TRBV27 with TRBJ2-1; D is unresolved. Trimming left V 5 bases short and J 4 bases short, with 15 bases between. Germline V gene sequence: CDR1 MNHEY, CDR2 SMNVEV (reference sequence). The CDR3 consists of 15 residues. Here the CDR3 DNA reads TGTGCCAGCAGTCATGGGGTCCAGTTATACAATGAGCAGTTCTTC. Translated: CASSHGVQLYNEQFF.

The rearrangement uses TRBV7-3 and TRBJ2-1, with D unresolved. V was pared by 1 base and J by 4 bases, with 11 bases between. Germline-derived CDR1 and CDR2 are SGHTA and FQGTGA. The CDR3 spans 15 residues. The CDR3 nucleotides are TGTGCCAGCAGCTTAAGATTTTCCGGGTACAATGAGCAGTTCTTC. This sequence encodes CASSLRFSGYNEQFF.

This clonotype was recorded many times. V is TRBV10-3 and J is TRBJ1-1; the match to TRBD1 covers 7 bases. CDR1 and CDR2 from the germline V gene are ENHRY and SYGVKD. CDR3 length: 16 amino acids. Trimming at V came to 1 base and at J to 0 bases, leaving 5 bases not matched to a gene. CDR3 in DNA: TGTGCCATCAGTGAGTGGGGACAGACCATGAACACTGAAGCTTTCTTT. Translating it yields CAISEWGQTMNTEAFF.

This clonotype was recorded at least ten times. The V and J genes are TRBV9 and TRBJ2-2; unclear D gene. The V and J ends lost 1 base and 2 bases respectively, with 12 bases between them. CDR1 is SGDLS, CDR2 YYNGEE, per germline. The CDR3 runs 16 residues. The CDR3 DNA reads TGTGCCAGCAGCGTACAGTTTAACAGAAACACCGGGGAGCTGTTTTTT. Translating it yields CASSVQFNRNTGELFF.

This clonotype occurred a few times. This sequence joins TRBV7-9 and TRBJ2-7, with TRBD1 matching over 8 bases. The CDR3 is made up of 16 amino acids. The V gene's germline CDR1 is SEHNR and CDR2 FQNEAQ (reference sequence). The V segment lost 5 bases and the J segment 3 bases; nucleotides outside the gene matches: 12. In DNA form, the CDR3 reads TGTGCCAGCAGCCCAAACTCCGGGACAGGAATCTACGAGCAGTACTTC. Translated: CASSPNSGTGIYEQYF.

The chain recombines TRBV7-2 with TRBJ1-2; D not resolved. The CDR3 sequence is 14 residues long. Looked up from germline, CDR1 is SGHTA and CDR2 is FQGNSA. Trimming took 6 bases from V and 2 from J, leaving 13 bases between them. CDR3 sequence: CASSENEGNYGYTF. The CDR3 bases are TGTGCCAGCAGTGAAAATGAAGGGAACTATGGCTACACCTTC.

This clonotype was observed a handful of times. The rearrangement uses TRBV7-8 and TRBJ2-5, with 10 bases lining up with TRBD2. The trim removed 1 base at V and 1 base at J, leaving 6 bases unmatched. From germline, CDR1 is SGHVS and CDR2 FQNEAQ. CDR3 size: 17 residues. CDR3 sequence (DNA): TGTGCCAGCAGCTTAGGAGCTAGCGGGGGAGCCCAAGAGACCCAGTACTTC. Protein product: CASSLGASGGAQETQYF.

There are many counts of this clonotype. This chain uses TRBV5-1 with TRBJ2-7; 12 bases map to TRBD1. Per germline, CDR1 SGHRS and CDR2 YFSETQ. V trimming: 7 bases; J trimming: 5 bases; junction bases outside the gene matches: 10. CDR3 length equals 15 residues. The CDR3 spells CASWATGTGGDEQYF. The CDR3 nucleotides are TGCGCCAGCTGGGCGACCGGGACAGGGGGCGACGAGCAGTACTTC.

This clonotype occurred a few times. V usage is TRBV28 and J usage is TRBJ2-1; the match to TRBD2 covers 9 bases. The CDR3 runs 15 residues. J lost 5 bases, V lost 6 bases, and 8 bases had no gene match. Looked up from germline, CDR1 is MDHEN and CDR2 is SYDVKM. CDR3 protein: CASRSPASGDNEQFF. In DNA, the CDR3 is TGTGCCAGCAGATCCCCGGCTAGCGGGGACAATGAGCAGTTCTTC.

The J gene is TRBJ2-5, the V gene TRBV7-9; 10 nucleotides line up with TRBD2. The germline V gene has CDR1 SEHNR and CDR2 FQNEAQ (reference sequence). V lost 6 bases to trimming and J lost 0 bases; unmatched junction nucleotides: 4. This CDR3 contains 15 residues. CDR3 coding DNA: TGTGCCAGCAGGGATGGGACTAGCGACCAAGAGACCCAGTACTTC. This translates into CASRDGTSDQETQYF. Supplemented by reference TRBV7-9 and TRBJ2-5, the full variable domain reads DTGVSQNPRHKITKRGQNVTFRCDPISEHNRLYWYRQTLGQGPEFLTYFQNEAQLEKSRLLSDRFSAERPKGSFSTLEIQRTEQGDSAMYLCASRDGTSDQETQYFGPGTRLLVL.

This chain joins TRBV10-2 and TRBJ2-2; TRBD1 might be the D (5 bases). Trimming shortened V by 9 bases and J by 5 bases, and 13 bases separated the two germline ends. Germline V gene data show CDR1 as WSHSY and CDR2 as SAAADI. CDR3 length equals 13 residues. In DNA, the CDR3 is TGCGCCAGAGCCTCACCAGGGACCGGGGAGCTGTTTTTT. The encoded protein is CARASPGTGELFF.

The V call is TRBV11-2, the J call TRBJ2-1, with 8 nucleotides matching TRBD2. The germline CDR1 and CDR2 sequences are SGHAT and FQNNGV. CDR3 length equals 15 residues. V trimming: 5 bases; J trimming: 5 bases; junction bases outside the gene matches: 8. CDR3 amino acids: CASSPEAGAHNEQFF. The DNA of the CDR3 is TGTGCCAGCAGCCCCGAAGCGGGGGCCCACAATGAGCAGTTCTTC.

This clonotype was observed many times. DNA of the CDR3: TGTGCCAGCAGTTCGGACAGGGGAGATCAGCCCCAGCATTTT. Translation gives CASSSDRGDQPQHF. The rearrangement links TRBV12-3 or TRBV12-4 to TRBJ1-5, with 9 nucleotides matching TRBD1. J was trimmed by 5 bases and V by 4 bases; bases with no gene match: 3. The CDR3 length is 14 residues.